In its sample, the clone carrying this T cell receptor beta chain was seen many times. What it recognizes is unknown. Sequencing was done on patients that had shown CD8+CD57+ cell expansion by flow cytometry. Patients, without exception, had severe acquired aplastic anemia. Genomic DNA constituted the template upon which TCR beta VDJ and CDR3 profiling was performed. TCRdb ran MiXCR on the reads and lists one entry per CDR3 protein. Of about 120,000 distinct CDR3 sequences listed, over 55% were seen once; the top ten hold about 31%. This sample was taken from a study of CD8+CD57+ T cells in acquired aplastic anemia. The wider study: Sorting CD4+ and CD8+ cells gave DNA averaging approximately 3 ug. Overall study results and limits: The CD8+ Simpson's diversity of patients and controls was not significantly different.

This CDR3 region has 16 residues. V was pared by 0 bases and J by 3 bases, with 12 bases between. CDR1 is MRHNA, CDR2 SNTAGT, per germline. Sequenced: sorted CD4+, CD8+, or CD8+CD57+ T cells (not recorded which) from PBMCs. The chain couples TRBV6-4 to TRBJ2-1; D possibly uses TRBD1 or TRBD2 (5 bases each). This sequence was found in a human donor with aplastic anemia. Here the CDR3 reads CASSDSLRDRYNEQFF. Here the CDR3 DNA reads TGTGCCAGCAGTGACTCCCTCCGGGACCGCTACAATGAGCAGTTCTTC.